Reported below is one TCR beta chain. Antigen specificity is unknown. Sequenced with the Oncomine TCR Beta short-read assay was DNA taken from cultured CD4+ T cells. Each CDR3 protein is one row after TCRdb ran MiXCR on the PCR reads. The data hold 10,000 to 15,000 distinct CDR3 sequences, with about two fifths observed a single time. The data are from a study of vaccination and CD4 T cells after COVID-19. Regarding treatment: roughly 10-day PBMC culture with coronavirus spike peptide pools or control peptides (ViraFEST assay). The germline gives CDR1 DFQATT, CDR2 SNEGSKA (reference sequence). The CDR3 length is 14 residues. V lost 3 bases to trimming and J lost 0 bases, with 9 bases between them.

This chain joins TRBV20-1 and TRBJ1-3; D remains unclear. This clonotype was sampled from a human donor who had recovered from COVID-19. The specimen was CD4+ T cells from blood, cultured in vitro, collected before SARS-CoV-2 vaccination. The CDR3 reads CSARGGHSGNTIYF. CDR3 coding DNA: TGCAGTGCTAGGGGAGGGCACTCTGGAAACACCATATATTTT.